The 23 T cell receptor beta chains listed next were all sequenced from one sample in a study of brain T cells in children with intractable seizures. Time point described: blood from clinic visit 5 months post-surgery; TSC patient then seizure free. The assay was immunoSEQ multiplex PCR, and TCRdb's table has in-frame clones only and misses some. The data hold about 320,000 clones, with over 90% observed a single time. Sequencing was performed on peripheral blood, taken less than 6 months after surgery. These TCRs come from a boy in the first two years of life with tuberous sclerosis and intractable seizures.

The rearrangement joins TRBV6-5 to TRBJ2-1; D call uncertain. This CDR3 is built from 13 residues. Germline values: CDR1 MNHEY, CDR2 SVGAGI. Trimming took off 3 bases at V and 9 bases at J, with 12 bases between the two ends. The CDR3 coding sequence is TGTGCCAGCAGTTATGTATTAGGTGGTGAGCAGTTCTTC. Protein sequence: CASSYVLGGEQFF.

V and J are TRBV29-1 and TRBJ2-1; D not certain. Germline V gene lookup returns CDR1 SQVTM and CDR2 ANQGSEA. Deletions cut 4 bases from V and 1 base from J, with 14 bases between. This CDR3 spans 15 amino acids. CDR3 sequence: CSVVTYSLSYNEQFF. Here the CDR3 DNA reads TGCAGCGTTGTGACTTACAGTCTTTCCTACAATGAGCAGTTCTTC.

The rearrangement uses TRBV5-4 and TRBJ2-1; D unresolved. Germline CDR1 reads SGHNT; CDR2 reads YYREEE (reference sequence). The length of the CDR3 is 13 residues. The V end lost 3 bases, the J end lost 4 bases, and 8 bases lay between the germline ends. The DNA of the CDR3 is TGTGCCAGCAGCTCTACGCCATACAATGAGCAGTTCTTC. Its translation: CASSSTPYNEQFF.

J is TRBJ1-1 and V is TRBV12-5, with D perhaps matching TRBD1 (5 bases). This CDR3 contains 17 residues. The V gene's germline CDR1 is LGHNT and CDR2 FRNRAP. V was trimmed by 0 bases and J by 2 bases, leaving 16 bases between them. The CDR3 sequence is CASGLVRLGGRNTEAFF. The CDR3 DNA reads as TGTGCTAGTGGTTTGGTACGCCTGGGGGGTAGAAACACTGAAGCTTTCTTT.

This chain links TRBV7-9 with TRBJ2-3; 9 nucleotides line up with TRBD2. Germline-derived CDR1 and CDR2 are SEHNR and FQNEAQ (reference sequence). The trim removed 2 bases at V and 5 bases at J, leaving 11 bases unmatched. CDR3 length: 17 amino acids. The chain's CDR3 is CASSLCGGRGAVDTQYF. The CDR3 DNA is TGTGCCAGCAGCTTATGTGGCGGGAGGGGGGCCGTAGATACGCAGTATTTT.

CDR3 coding DNA: TGTGCCAGCGAATCCTCTCCTTGGAGCGGGGGGTACAATGAGCAGTTCTTC. Translation gives CASESSPWSGGYNEQFF. This sequence joins TRBV19 and TRBJ2-1; the match to TRBD2 covers 9 bases. The ends lost 9 bases at V and 4 bases at J; junction bases unmatched: 16. The germline V gene has CDR1 LNHDA and CDR2 SQIVND (reference sequence). This CDR3 region has 17 residues.

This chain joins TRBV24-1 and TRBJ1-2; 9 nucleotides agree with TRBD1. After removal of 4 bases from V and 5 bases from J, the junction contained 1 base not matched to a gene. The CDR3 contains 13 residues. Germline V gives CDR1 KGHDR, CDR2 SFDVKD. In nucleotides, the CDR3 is TGTGCCACCAGTGAGGGACAGGGATATGGCTACACCTTC. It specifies CATSEGQGYGYTF.

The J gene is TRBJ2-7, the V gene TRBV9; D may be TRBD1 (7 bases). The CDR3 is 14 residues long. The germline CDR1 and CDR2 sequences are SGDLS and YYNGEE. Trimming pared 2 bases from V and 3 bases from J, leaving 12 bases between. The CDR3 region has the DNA TGTGCCAGCAGCGTGGAGCAGGGGGGCTACGAGCAGTACTTC. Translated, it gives CASSVEQGGYEQYF.

CDR3 protein: CASSPEAGAWGAGETQYF. The DNA for the CDR3 is TGTGCCAGCAGCCCCGAGGCGGGTGCTTGGGGGGCGGGTGAGACCCAGTACTTC. This sequence joins TRBV13 and TRBJ2-5, with D perhaps TRBD1 or TRBD2 (6 bases each). CDR1 and CDR2 from the germline V gene are PRHDT and FYEKMQ (reference sequence). CDR3 size: 18 residues. The V end was cut by 5 bases, the J end by 5 bases, with 27 bases between.

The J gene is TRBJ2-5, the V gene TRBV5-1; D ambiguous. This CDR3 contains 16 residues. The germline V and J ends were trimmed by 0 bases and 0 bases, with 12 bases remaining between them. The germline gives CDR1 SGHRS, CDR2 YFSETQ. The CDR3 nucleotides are TGCGCCAGCAGCTTGGCCGACGGAACTTACCAAGAGACCCAGTACTTC. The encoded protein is CASSLADGTYQETQYF.

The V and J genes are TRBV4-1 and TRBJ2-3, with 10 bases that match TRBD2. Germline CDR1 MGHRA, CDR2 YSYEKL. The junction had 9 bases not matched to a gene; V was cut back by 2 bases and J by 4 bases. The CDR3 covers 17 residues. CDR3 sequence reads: CASSQRLSAGGPDTQYF. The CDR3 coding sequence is TGCGCCAGCAGCCAAAGGCTCTCAGCGGGGGGGCCAGATACGCAGTATTTT.

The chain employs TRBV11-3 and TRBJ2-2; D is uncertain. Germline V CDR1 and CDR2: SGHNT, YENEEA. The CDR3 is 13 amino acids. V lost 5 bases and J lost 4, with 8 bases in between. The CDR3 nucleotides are TGTGCCAGCAGCATCAAGCGCACCGGGGAGCTGTTTTTT. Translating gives CASSIKRTGELFF. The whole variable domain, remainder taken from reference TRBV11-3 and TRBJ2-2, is EAGVVQSPRYKIIEKKQPVAFWCNPISGHNTLYWYLQNLGQGPELLIRYENEEAVDDSQLPKDRFSAERLKGVDSTLKIQPAELGDSAVYLCASSIKRTGELFFGEGSRLTVL.

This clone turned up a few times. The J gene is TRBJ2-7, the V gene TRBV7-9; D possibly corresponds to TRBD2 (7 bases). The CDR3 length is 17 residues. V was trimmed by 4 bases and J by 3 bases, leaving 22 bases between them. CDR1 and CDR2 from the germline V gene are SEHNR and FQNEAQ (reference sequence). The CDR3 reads CASSSRGGGTPFYEQYF. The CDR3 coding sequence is TGTGCCAGCAGCTCGAGGGGGGGAGGAACCCCCTTCTACGAGCAGTACTTC.

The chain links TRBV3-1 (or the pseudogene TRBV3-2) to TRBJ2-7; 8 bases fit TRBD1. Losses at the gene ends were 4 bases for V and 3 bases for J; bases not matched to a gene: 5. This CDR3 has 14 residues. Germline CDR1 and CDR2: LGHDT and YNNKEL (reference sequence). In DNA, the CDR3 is TGTGCCAGCAGCCCTGGGACAGGTGACTACGAGCAGTACTTC. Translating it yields CASSPGTGDYEQYF.

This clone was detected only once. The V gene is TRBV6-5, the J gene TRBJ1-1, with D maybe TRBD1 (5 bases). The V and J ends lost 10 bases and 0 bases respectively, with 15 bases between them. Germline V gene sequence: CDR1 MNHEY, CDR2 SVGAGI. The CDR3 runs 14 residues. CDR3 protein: CATSGGTMNTEAFF. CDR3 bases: TGTGCCACGTCCGGGGGGACTATGAACACTGAAGCTTTCTTT.

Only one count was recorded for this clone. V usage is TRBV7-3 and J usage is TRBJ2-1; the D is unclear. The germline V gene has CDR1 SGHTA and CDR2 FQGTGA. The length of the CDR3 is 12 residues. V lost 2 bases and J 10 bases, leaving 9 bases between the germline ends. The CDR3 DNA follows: TGTGCCAGCAGCTTAGACCTCTCCGAGCAGTTCTTC. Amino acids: CASSLDLSEQFF.

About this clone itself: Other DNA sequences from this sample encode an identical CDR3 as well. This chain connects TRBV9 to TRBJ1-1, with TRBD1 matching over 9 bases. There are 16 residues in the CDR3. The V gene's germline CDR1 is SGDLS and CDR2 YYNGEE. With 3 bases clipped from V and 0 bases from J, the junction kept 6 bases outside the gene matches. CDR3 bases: TGTGCCAGCAGCGCGGGGACAGGGTTCATGAACACTGAAGCTTTCTTT. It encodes CASSAGTGFMNTEAFF.

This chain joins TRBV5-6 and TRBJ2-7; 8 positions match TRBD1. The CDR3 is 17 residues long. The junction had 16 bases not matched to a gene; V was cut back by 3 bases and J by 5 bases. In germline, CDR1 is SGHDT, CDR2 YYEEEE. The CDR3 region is CASSSTYKGQGVHEQYF. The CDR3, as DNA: TGTGCCAGCAGCTCCACGTATAAAGGACAGGGAGTCCACGAGCAGTACTTC.

The CDR3 DNA follows: TGTGCCAGCAGTTATGAGGGGAATTACAATGAGCAGTTCTTC. It codes for CASSYEGNYNEQFF. The J gene is TRBJ2-1, the V gene TRBV27; the D gene could be TRBD1 or TRBD2 (5 bases each). Per the germline V gene, CDR1 is MNHEY and CDR2 is SMNVEV (reference sequence). The V gene lost 4 bases and the J gene lost 4 bases, with 11 bases spanning the gap. The CDR3 has 14 residues.

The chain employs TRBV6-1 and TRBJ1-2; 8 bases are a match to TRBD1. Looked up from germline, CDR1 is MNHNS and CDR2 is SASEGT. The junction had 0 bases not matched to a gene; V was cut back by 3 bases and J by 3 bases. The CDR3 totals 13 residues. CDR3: CASSETGDYGYTF. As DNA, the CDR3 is TGTGCCAGCAGTGAGACAGGGGACTATGGCTACACCTTC.

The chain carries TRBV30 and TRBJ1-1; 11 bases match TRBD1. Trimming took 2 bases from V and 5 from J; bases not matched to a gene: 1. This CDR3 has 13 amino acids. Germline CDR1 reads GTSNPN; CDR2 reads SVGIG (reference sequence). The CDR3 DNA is TGTGCCTGGAGTCGGGACAGGGGGACTGAAGCTTTCTTT. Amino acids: CAWSRDRGTEAFF. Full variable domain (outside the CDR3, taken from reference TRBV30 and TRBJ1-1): SQTIHQWPATLVQPVGSPLSLECTVEGTSNPNLYWYRQAAGRGLQLLFYSVGIGQISSEVPQNLSASRPQDRQFILSSKKLLLSDSGFYLCAWSRDRGTEAFFGQGTRLTVV.

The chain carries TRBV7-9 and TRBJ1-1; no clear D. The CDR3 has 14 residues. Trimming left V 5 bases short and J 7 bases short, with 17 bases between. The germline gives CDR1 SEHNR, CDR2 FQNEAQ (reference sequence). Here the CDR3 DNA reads TGTGCCAGCAGCGCCTCGACCCCCCTCGTTGAAGCTTTCTTT. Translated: CASSASTPLVEAFF.

DNA for the CDR3: TGCGCCAGCAGTGAGTCGACAGCCAACACTGAAGCTTTCTTT. This sequence encodes CASSESTANTEAFF. This rearrangement joins TRBV10-2 to TRBJ1-1; D might be TRBD1 (5 bases). Trimming cost V 0 bases and J 2 bases, with 7 bases left between them. The germline V gene encodes CDR1 WSHSY and CDR2 SAAADI. The CDR3 is 14 residues long.